Detailed here is one T cell receptor (beta chain). This CDR3 has 19 residues. Germline CDR1 reads LGHNA; CDR2 reads YSLEER. The junction had 15 bases not matched to a gene; V was cut back by 0 bases and J by 4 bases. This entry is derived from a study of blood T cell repertoires in COVID-19. The wider study: Acute-phase and convalescent COVID-19 samples originated in the United States, Italy and Spain. Sources were T cells, B-cell-depleted T cells, or PBMCs; the material itself was cDNA or gDNA.

As processed by the authors: From reference gene primer amplification, estimates of nucleated cell counts were derived. Method: immunoSEQ multiplex PCR; TCRdb's copy keeps in-frame clones and lacks some. The D gene and trimming were derived from the DNA, and the V and J assignments and clone size from that table. The data show 300,000 to 400,000 clones, roughly 90% seen once. Patients at the Seattle site were enrolled during active infection and followed longitudinally. V and J are TRBV4-3 and TRBJ1-5; 7 bases fit TRBD1. Sequencing input: peripheral blood. The TCR comes from a woman between 55 and 75 years old with COVID-19, enrolled during active disease. In nucleotides, the CDR3 is TGCGCCAGCAGCCAAGATTTTCAGGCCGGGACAGTCCGGAATCAGCCCCAGCATTTT. It specifies CASSQDFQAGTVRNQPQHF.